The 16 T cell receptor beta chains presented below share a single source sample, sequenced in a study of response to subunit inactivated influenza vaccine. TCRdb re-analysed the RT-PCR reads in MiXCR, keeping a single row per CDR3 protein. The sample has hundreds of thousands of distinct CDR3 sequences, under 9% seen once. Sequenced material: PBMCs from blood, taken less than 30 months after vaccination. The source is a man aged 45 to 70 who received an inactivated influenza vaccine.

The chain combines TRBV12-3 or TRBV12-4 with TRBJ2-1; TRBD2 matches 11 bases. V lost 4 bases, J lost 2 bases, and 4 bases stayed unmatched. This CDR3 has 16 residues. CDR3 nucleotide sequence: TGTGCCAGCAGTTCCTCGACTAGCGGGACCTACAATGAGCAGTTCTTC. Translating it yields CASSSSTSGTYNEQFF.

The CDR3 region is CSALIAAGRTDTQYF. In DNA, the CDR3 is TGCAGTGCCCTAATCGCGGCGGGAAGGACAGATACGCAGTATTTT. V gene TRBV20-1 combines with J gene TRBJ2-3, with D possibly matching TRBD2 (6 bases). Germline V CDR1 and CDR2: DFQATT, SNEGSKA (reference sequence). CDR3 size: 15 residues. V lost 6 bases and J 3 bases, leaving 19 bases between the germline ends.

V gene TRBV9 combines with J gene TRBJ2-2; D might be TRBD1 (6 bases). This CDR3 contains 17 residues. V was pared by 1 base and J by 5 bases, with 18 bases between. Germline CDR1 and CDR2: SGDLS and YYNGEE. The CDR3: CASSVSVDSPETGELFF. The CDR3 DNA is TGTGCCAGCAGCGTATCCGTGGACAGTCCTGAAACCGGGGAGCTGTTTTTT.

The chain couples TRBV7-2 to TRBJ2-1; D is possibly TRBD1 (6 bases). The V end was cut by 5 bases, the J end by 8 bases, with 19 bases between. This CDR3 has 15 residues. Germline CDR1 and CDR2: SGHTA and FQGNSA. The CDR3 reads CASSLGAGPAHEQFF. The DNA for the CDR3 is TGTGCCAGCAGCCTGGGGGCCGGGCCCGCTCATGAGCAGTTCTTC.

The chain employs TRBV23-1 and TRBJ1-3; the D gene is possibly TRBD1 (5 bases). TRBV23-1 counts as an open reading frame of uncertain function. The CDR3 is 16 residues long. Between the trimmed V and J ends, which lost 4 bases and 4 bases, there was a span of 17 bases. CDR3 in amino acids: CASSRGPFVVGNTIYF. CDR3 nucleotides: TGCGCCAGCAGTCGGGGCCCCTTCGTAGTCGGAAACACCATATATTTT.

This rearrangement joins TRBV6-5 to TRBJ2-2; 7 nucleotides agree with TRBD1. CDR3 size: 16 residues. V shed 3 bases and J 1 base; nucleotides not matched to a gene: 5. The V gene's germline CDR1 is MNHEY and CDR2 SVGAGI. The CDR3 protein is CASSYRTGWNTGELFF. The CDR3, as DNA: TGTGCCAGCAGTTATAGGACAGGCTGGAACACCGGGGAGCTGTTTTTT.

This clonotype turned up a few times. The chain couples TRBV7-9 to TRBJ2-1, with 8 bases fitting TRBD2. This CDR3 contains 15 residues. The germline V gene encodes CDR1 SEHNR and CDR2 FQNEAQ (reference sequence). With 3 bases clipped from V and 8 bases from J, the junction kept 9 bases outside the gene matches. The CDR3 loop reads CASSLRRLAFDEQFF. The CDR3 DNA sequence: TGTGCCAGCAGCTTGAGGAGACTAGCGTTTGATGAGCAGTTCTTC.

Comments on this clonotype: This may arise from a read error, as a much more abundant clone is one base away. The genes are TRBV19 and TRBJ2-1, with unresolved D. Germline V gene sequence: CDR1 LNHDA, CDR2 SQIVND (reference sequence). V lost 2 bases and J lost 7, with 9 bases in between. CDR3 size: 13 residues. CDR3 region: CASSIRFQNEQFF. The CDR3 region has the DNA TGTGCCAGTAGTATACGTTTCCAGAATGAGCAGTTCTTC. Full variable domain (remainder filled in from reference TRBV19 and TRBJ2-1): DGGITQSPKYLFRKEGQNVTLSCEQNLNHDAMYWYRQDPGQGLRLIYYSQIVNDFQKGDIAEGYSVSREKKESFPLTVTSAQKNPTAFYLCASSIRFQNEQFFGPGTRLTVL.

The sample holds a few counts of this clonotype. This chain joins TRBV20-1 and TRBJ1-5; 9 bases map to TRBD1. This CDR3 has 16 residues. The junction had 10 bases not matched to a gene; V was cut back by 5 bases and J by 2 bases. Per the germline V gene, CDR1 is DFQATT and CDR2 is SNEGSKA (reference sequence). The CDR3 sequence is CSARTGGALGNQPQHF. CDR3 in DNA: TGCAGTGCTCGTACAGGGGGCGCATTGGGCAATCAGCCCCAGCATTTT.

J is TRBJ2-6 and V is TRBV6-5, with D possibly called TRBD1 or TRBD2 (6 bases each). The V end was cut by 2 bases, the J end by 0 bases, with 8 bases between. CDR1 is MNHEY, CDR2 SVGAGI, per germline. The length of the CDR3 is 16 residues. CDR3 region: CASSYGGHSGANVLTF. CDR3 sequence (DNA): TGTGCCAGCAGTTACGGGGGGCACTCTGGGGCCAACGTCCTGACTTTC.

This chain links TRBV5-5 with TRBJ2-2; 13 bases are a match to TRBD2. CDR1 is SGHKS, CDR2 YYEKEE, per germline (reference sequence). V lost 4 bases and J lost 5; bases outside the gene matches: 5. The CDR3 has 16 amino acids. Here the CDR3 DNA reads TGTGCCAGCAGCGATACTAGCGGGGGGGCAACCGGGGAGCTGTTTTTT. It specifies CASSDTSGGATGELFF.

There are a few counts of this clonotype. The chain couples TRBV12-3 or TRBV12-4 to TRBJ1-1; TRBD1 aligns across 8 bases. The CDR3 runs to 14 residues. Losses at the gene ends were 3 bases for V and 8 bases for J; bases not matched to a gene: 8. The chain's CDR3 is CASSFTGGRVEAFF. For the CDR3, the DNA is TGTGCCAGCAGTTTTACAGGGGGAAGGGTAGAAGCTTTCTTT.

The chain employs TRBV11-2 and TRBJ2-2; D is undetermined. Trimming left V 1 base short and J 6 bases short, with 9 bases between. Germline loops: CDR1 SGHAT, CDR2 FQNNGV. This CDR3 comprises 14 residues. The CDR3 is CASSLVTAAGELFF. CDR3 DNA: TGTGCCAGCAGCTTAGTGACGGCCGCCGGGGAGCTGTTTTTT. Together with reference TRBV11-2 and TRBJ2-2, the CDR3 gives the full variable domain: EAGVAQSPRYKIIEKRQSVAFWCNPISGHATLYWYQQILGQGPKLLIQFQNNGVVDDSQLPKDRFSAERLKGVDSTLKIQPAKLEDSAVYLCASSLVTAAGELFFGEGSRLTVL.

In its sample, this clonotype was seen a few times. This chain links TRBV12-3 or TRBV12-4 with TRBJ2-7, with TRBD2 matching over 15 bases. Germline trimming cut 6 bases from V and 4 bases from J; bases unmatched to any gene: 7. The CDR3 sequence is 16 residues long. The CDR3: CASSQGTSGRYYEQYF. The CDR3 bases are TGTGCCAGCAGCCAAGGGACTAGCGGGAGGTATTACGAGCAGTACTTC.

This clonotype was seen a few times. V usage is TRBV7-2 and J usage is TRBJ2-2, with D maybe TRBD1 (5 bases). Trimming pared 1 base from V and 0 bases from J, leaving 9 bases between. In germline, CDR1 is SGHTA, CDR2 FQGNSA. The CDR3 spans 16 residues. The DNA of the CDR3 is TGTGCCAGCAGCTTAGTGTGGACACCGAACACCGGGGAGCTGTTTTTT. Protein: CASSLVWTPNTGELFF.

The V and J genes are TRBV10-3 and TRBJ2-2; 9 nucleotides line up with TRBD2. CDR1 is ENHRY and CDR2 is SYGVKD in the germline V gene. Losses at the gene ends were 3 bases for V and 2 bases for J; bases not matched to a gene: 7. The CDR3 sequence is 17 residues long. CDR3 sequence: CAISDTGLASNTGELFF. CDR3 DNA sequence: TGTGCCATCAGTGATACCGGACTAGCGTCTAACACCGGGGAGCTGTTTTTT.